This T cell receptor beta chain was profiled in a study of blood T cell repertoires in COVID-19. Across the whole study: Italy, Spain and the United States were the sources of the convalescent and acute COVID-19 samples.

This CDR3 contains 15 residues. V shed 2 bases and J shed 2 bases, with 13 bases lying between them. CDR1 is SNHLY and CDR2 is FYNNEI in the germline V gene. The table came from immunoSEQ multiplex PCR; TCRdb's copy has only in-frame clones and leaves some out. The table shows fewer than 200,000 clones, with approximately 79% occurring only once. The V call is TRBV2, the J call TRBJ2-7; possibly TRBD1 for D (5 bases). The TCR was taken from a woman in her sixties or seventies in a cohort exposed to, infected with or recovered from COVID-19 (not recorded which). Sequencing was carried out using PBMCs or T cells enriched from blood (not recorded which). CDR3 sequence: CASSEPGIITYEQYF. The CDR3, as DNA: TGTGCCAGCAGTGAACCAGGGATAATAACCTACGAGCAGTACTTC.